The 22 T cell receptor beta chains listed next were all sequenced from one sample in a study of CD8 T cells in Susac syndrome. RNA was extracted with the RNeasy kit, and a quantity of roughly 0.5 to 1 ug was reverse transcribed using random hexamers. Using its own MiXCR run on the immunoSEQ multiplex PCR reads, TCRdb lists one record per CDR3 protein. Altogether about 150,000 distinct CDR3 sequences are present, 85% to 95% being singletons, with the ten largest covering 0.16%. Material for sequencing was CD4+ T cells from PBMCs. These receptors were taken from a human donor with Susac syndrome.

This sequence joins TRBV25-1 and TRBJ2-3; D ambiguous. Per germline, CDR1 MGHDK and CDR2 SYGVNS. V lost 8 bases and J 0 bases, leaving 12 bases between the germline ends. The CDR3 is made up of 14 amino acids. The CDR3 protein is CASGKQASTDTQYF. CDR3 in DNA: TGTGCCAGCGGAAAGCAAGCTAGCACAGATACGCAGTATTTT.

V gene TRBV4-1 combines with J gene TRBJ2-1, with D possibly TRBD1 on 6 matching bases. V gave up 4 bases and J gave up 6 bases, with 19 bases separating them. Per germline, CDR1 MGHRA and CDR2 YSYEKL. The CDR3 extends over 16 amino acids. CDR3 region: CASSLQQGGISNEQFF. For the CDR3, the DNA is TGCGCCAGCAGCCTCCAACAGGGTGGGATTAGCAATGAGCAGTTCTTC.

This clonotype was recorded once. V gene TRBV4-1 combines with J gene TRBJ2-7; D call uncertain. CDR1 and CDR2 (germline): MGHRA, YSYEKL. The CDR3 contains 11 residues. V was clipped by 3 bases and J by 3 bases, with 3 bases between them. The CDR3 loop is CASSHLYEQYF. CDR3 DNA: TGCGCCAGCAGCCACCTCTACGAGCAGTACTTC.

The chain uses TRBV19 and TRBJ2-7, with D perhaps TRBD1 (5 bases). CDR1 and CDR2 (germline): LNHDA, SQIVND (reference sequence). CDR3 length equals 14 residues. Trimming cost V 5 bases and J 0 bases, with 11 bases left between them. CDR3 in DNA: TGTGCCAGTAGTGTGGGGCTGGACTCCTACGAGCAGTACTTC. It is translated as CASSVGLDSYEQYF.

This clonotype showed up just once. This chain uses TRBV12-3 or TRBV12-4 with TRBJ1-5, with 8 positions matching TRBD1. The CDR3 length is 14 residues. J was trimmed by 15 bases and V by 5 bases; bases with no gene match: 15. This CDR3 reads CASSPTGDLSVGHF. As DNA, the CDR3 is TGTGCCAGCAGTCCGACAGGGGACCTCTCGGTGGGGCATTTT.

The rearrangement joins TRBV11-3 to TRBJ1-1; no clear D. Germline CDR1 is SGHNT and CDR2 is YENEEA. V was trimmed by 0 bases and J by 4 bases, leaving 6 bases between them. This CDR3 has 13 residues. The CDR3 region is CASSLDSGTEAFF. As DNA, the CDR3 is TGTGCCAGCAGCTTAGATTCGGGCACTGAAGCTTTCTTT.

The chain uses TRBV7-3 and TRBJ2-5, with 9 bases lining up with TRBD1. The germline V gene encodes CDR1 SGHTA and CDR2 FQGTGA. The CDR3 covers 14 residues. The V gene end was trimmed by 5 bases and the J gene end by 4 bases; junction bases not matched to a gene: 5. The CDR3 loop is CASSRLQGAETQYF. The CDR3 DNA reads as TGTGCCAGCAGCCGATTACAGGGGGCAGAGACCCAGTACTTC.

The chain is built from TRBV29-1 and TRBJ2-7; D tentatively reads TRBD1 or TRBD2 (5 bases each). The V gene's germline CDR1 is SQVTM and CDR2 ANQGSEA. V was cut by 4 bases and J by 6 bases, with 10 bases left in between. The CDR3 is made up of 11 amino acids. Written as DNA, the CDR3 is TGCAGCGTTGGGGACCGAGGCGAGCAGTACTTC. Amino acids: CSVGDRGEQYF.

This clonotype was recorded only once. V is TRBV6-2 or TRBV6-3 and J is TRBJ1-5, with a tentative D call TRBD1 (5 bases). The CDR3 has 15 residues. Trimming took off 10 bases at V and 5 bases at J, with 21 bases between the two ends. Germline CDR1 and CDR2: MNHEY and SVGEGT. DNA for the CDR3: TGTGCCACCGCGGGTGGCGACAGCCCCTATCAGCCCCAGCATTTT. Translation gives CATAGGDSPYQPQHF.

This clonotype appeared once. This chain links TRBV7-2 with TRBJ2-7; TRBD1 aligns across 9 bases. The V gene's germline CDR1 is SGHTA and CDR2 FQGNSA. This CDR3 region has 15 residues. V lost 2 bases to trimming and J lost 6 bases; unmatched junction nucleotides: 8. The CDR3 nucleotides are TGTGCCAGCAGCTTACACGGACAGGGGTTGGGCGAGCAGTACTTC. This encodes CASSLHGQGLGEQYF.

The chain carries TRBV20-1 and TRBJ2-7; 7 bases align to TRBD1. The germline CDR1 and CDR2 sequences are DFQATT and SNEGSKA (reference sequence). V shed 6 bases, J shed 3 bases, and the junction held 11 bases outside the gene matches. The CDR3 is 14 amino acids. Written as DNA, the CDR3 is TGCAGTGCCCTCGGTCAAGACAGGGACTACGAGCAGTACTTC. Encoded protein: CSALGQDRDYEQYF.

The gene calls are TRBV5-5 and TRBJ2-7; a weak D match, TRBD1 (5 bases). The CDR3 extends over 13 amino acids. The V gene's germline CDR1 is SGHKS and CDR2 YYEKEE (reference sequence). Trimming cost V 6 bases and J 5 bases, with 15 bases left between them. CDR3 nucleotides: TGTGCCAGCACCATACCTCGACAGCACGAGCAGTACTTC. Its translation is CASTIPRQHEQYF.

This chain uses TRBV19 with TRBJ1-2; 8 bases fit TRBD1. Germline V gives CDR1 LNHDA, CDR2 SQIVND (reference sequence). V dropped 7 bases and J dropped 5; count of bases not matched to a gene: 6. This CDR3 has 13 amino acids. The CDR3 loop is CASNGDRPYGYTF. The CDR3 DNA sequence: TGTGCCAGTAATGGGGACAGGCCATATGGCTACACCTTC.

The chain joins TRBV3-1 to TRBJ1-5, with a possible D match to TRBD1 (5 bases). The V and J ends lost 7 bases and 5 bases respectively, with 15 bases between them. CDR1 and CDR2 from the germline V gene are LGHDT and YNNKEL (reference sequence). The CDR3 runs 14 residues. This chain's CDR3 is CASNFGGADQPQHF. The CDR3 coding sequence is TGTGCCAGCAACTTCGGGGGAGCCGATCAGCCCCAGCATTTT. Full variable domain (rest looked up from reference TRBV3-1 and TRBJ1-5): DTAVSQTPKYLVTQMGNDKSIKCEQNLGHDTMYWYKQDSKKFLKIMFSYNNKELIINETVPNRFSPKSPDKAHLNLHINSLELGDSAVYFCASNFGGADQPQHFGDGTRLSIL.

This clonotype was seen only once. The gene calls are TRBV24-1 and TRBJ2-2; possibly TRBD2 for D (6 bases). The CDR3 consists of 14 residues. Trimming shortened V by 5 bases and J by 3 bases, and 9 bases separated the two germline ends. CDR1 is KGHDR and CDR2 is SFDVKD in the germline V gene. The CDR3 region has the DNA TGTGCCACCAGTGGGGGGACTTACACCGGGGAGCTGTTTTTT. Its translation is CATSGGTYTGELFF.

The V and J genes are TRBV21-1 and TRBJ1-2. TRBV21-1 is recorded as a pseudogene. CDR3 size: 16 residues. CDR3 region: CASSKARVGGVYGYTF. In DNA, the CDR3 is TGTGCCAGCAGCAAAGCGCGGGTAGGAGGGGTCTATGGCTACACCTTC.

The rearrangement links TRBV19 to TRBJ2-7, with TRBD2 matching 9 bases. The junction had 2 bases not matched to a gene; V was cut back by 2 bases and J by 0 bases. Germline-derived CDR1 and CDR2 are LNHDA and SQIVND (reference sequence). This CDR3 contains 15 residues. This CDR3 is CASSISGGSSYEQYF. The CDR3, as DNA: TGTGCCAGTAGTATAAGCGGGGGGTCCTCCTACGAGCAGTACTTC.

As DNA, the CDR3 is TGCGCCAGCAGCTTGGAGGTTGGACAGACTGGAAACACCATATATTTT. Its protein product is CASSLEVGQTGNTIYF. V and J are TRBV5-1 and TRBJ1-3; D might be TRBD1 (6 bases). Between the trimmed V and J ends, which lost 0 bases and 2 bases, there was a span of 12 bases. Germline CDR1 is SGHRS and CDR2 is YFSETQ. The CDR3 consists of 16 residues.

This chain joins TRBV29-1 and TRBJ2-5; no definite D call. From germline, CDR1 is SQVTM and CDR2 ANQGSEA. Trimming shortened V by 0 bases and J by 2 bases, and 10 bases separated the two germline ends. The CDR3 has 14 amino acids. The CDR3 is CSVEDPIEQETQYF. CDR3 nucleotide sequence: TGCAGCGTTGAAGATCCCATAGAGCAAGAGACCCAGTACTTC.

The chain couples TRBV2 to TRBJ2-7; D unclear. Between the trimmed V and J ends, which lost 6 bases and 5 bases, there was a span of 11 bases. This CDR3 has 12 residues. Germline V gene lookup returns CDR1 SNHLY and CDR2 FYNNEI. CDR3 nucleotides: TGTGCCAGCAGCGGGCCTCCCGACGAGCAGTACTTC. Its protein is CASSGPPDEQYF.

J is TRBJ2-3 and V is TRBV5-1; D gene uncertain. Germline loops: CDR1 SGHRS, CDR2 YFSETQ. The CDR3 is 14 amino acids. The V and J ends lost 2 bases and 2 bases respectively, with 9 bases between them. For the CDR3, the DNA is TGCGCCAGCAGCTTAGAACAGTTCACAGATACGCAGTATTTT. This encodes CASSLEQFTDTQYF.

The rearrangement joins TRBV20-1 to TRBJ2-3; 8 positions match TRBD2. CDR1 is DFQATT and CDR2 is SNEGSKA in the germline V gene (reference sequence). The CDR3 loop spans 14 amino acids. V lost 6 bases, J lost 4 bases, and 9 bases stayed unmatched. This CDR3 reads CSAWARGGSDTQYF. CDR3 DNA sequence: TGCAGTGCCTGGGCCCGGGGGGGGTCAGATACGCAGTATTTT.